The 19 T cell receptor beta chains below all came from one sample that was sequenced in a study of PD-L1 blockade in urothelial cancer. Repertoires were generated with immunoSEQ multiplex PCR, while TCRdb's copy carries only in-frame clones and drops some. The sample lists about 40,000 clones; around four fifths were seen once. Sequences were derived from PBMCs, sampled around atezolizumab (anti-PD-L1) treatment. Receptors originate from a man between 60 and 70 years old with urothelial cancer.

J is TRBJ2-7 and V is TRBV5-4, with TRBD2 matching over 14 bases. CDR1 and CDR2 (germline): SGHNT, YYREEE (reference sequence). V was clipped by 4 bases and J by 2 bases; unmatched bases: 2. CDR3 length: 15 amino acids. CDR3 nucleotides: TGTGCCAGCAGCCGGACTAGCGGGGGGACCTACGAGCAGTACTTC. This codes for CASSRTSGGTYEQYF. Full variable domain (remainder filled in from reference TRBV5-4 and TRBJ2-7): ETGVTQSPTHLIKTRGQQVTLRCSSQSGHNTVSWYQQALGQGPQFIFQYYREEENGRGNFPPRFSGLQFPNYSSELNVNALELDDSALYLCASSRTSGGTYEQYFGPGTRLTVT.

The chain combines TRBV10-3 with TRBJ2-2; TRBD2 is a possible D gene (6 bases). CDR1 and CDR2 (germline): ENHRY, SYGVKD. CDR3 length: 13 residues. Between the trimmed V and J ends, which lost 3 bases and 5 bases, there was a span of 7 bases. The CDR3 sequence is CAISERGTGELFF. The CDR3, as DNA: TGTGCCATCAGTGAACGGGGGACCGGGGAGCTGTTTTTT.

This clone was picked up one time. This chain connects TRBV19 to TRBJ2-1, with 10 bases identical to TRBD2. The germline V gene has CDR1 LNHDA and CDR2 SQIVND (reference sequence). This CDR3 contains 15 residues. The V segment lost 3 bases and the J segment 6 bases; nucleotides outside the gene matches: 5. CDR3 loop: CASSIFTSGINEQFF. The CDR3 coding sequence is TGTGCCAGTAGTATCTTTACTAGCGGGATCAATGAGCAGTTCTTC.

Only a few counts were recorded for this clone. This rearrangement joins TRBV4-1 to TRBJ1-3; TRBD1 might be the D (5 bases). V lost 4 bases to trimming and J lost 0 bases, with 16 bases between them. The CDR3 loop spans 17 amino acids. CDR1 is MGHRA and CDR2 is YSYEKL in the germline V gene. For the CDR3, the DNA is TGCGCCAGCAGCCGCGGGGGACTCATACTCTCTGGAAACACCATATATTTT. Amino acids: CASSRGGLILSGNTIYF.

The rearrangement joins TRBV6-4 to TRBJ2-2; 7 bases align to TRBD2. Germline lookup yields CDR1 MRHNA and CDR2 SNTAGT. The V and J ends lost 4 bases and 4 bases, in that order; junction bases with no gene match: 6. There are 15 residues in the CDR3. The CDR3: CASSVNGGSTGELFF. CDR3 sequence (DNA): TGTGCCAGCAGTGTCAACGGGGGGAGCACCGGGGAGCTGTTTTTT.

The rearrangement joins TRBV19 to TRBJ1-2, with D uncertain. V was pared by 3 bases and J by 5 bases, with 13 bases between. In germline, CDR1 is LNHDA, CDR2 SQIVND (reference sequence). This CDR3 has 14 residues. CDR3 protein: CASSMWMVGYGYTF. In nucleotides, the CDR3 is TGTGCCAGTAGTATGTGGATGGTCGGGTATGGCTACACCTTC.

The table lists this clone with a count of one. This chain links TRBV27 with TRBJ2-5; tentatively, D is TRBD1 (6 bases). The CDR3 is 14 residues long. Germline loops: CDR1 MNHEY, CDR2 SMNVEV (reference sequence). Trimming stripped 5 bases from V and 1 base from J, with 11 bases between. The CDR3 DNA is TGTGCCAGCAGTCCGAGGGGGTCCCAAGAGACCCAGTACTTC. Encoded protein: CASSPRGSQETQYF.

CDR3 nucleotides: TGTGCCAGCACAGGGCCTGATATAAACTATGGCTACACCTTC. Its translation is CASTGPDINYGYTF. The chain combines TRBV28 with TRBJ1-2; D perhaps matches TRBD1 (5 bases). Germline V CDR1 and CDR2: MDHEN, SYDVKM. V shed 7 bases and J shed 2 bases, with 14 bases lying between them. There are 14 residues in the CDR3.

The rearrangement links TRBV11-3 to TRBJ1-1; D perhaps matches TRBD1 (5 bases). Germline V CDR1 and CDR2: SGHNT, YENEEA. The CDR3 covers 12 residues. Trimming shortened V by 6 bases and J by 5 bases, and 10 bases separated the two germline ends. CDR3 bases: TGTGCCAGCAGTTCAGGGATGACTGAAGCTTTCTTT. Its protein is CASSSGMTEAFF.

The chain is built from TRBV29-1 and TRBJ2-1, with TRBD2 matching 10 bases. CDR3 length equals 13 residues. Germline CDR1 SQVTM, CDR2 ANQGSEA. V lost 4 bases, J lost 10 bases, and 7 bases stayed unmatched. In DNA, the CDR3 is TGCAGCGTTGTCGGGACTAGCGTTTCGGAGCAGTTCTTC. It specifies CSVVGTSVSEQFF.

The gene calls are TRBV7-6 and TRBJ2-5, with 12 nucleotides matching TRBD1. This CDR3 comprises 16 residues. Germline CDR1 SGHVS, CDR2 FNYEAQ. J gave up 1 base and V 3 bases, and 3 bases lay outside the gene matches. CDR3 sequence: CASSLGQGASQETQYF. The CDR3 nucleotides read TGTGCCAGCAGCTTGGGACAGGGGGCTTCCCAAGAGACCCAGTACTTC.

This clone was counted only a few times. This chain uses TRBV19 with TRBJ1-2; D gene unclear. The CDR3 spans 13 residues. Germline-derived CDR1 and CDR2 are LNHDA and SQIVND (reference sequence). Deletions cut 6 bases from V and 8 bases from J, with 16 bases between. CDR3 coding DNA: TGTGCCAGTAGCCGCTCCGGGGTGGGAGGCTACACCTTC. As protein: CASSRSGVGGYTF.

The V gene is TRBV2, the J gene TRBJ2-3; D uncertain. The V end was cut by 3 bases, the J end by 0 bases, with 7 bases between. The CDR3 contains 14 residues. Germline V CDR1 and CDR2: SNHLY, FYNNEI. CDR3 bases: TGTGCCAGCAGTGAGAGTCGAAGCACAGATACGCAGTATTTT. Protein: CASSESRSTDTQYF.

V usage is TRBV6-5 and J usage is TRBJ2-7; possible D gene TRBD1, 6 bases. CDR1 is MNHEY and CDR2 is SVGAGI in the germline V gene. The V end was cut by 6 bases, the J end by 4 bases, with 19 bases between. The CDR3 is 15 amino acids. CDR3: CASRYQRDTVYEQYF. In DNA form, the CDR3 reads TGTGCCAGCAGGTATCAACGGGACACTGTTTACGAGCAGTACTTC.

This rearrangement joins TRBV19 to TRBJ1-4; D is ambiguous. Germline CDR1 and CDR2: LNHDA and SQIVND (reference sequence). V lost 6 bases and J lost 8, with 19 bases in between. CDR3 length: 15 amino acids. Here the CDR3 DNA reads TGTGCCAGTAGCCGGGCGGGGTACTCTCGCGAAAAACTGTTTTTT. Translating gives CASSRAGYSREKLFF.

In this sample, this clone turned up once. The rearrangement links TRBV21-1 to TRBJ1-5; the table names TRBD1, a call not compared with the DNA. TRBV21-1 is deemed a pseudogene. The CDR3 is 16 amino acids. DNA of the CDR3: TGTGCCAGCAGCCCGAGGACAGGGCCATGCAATCAGCCCCAGCATTTT. Its translation: CASSPRTGPCNQPQHF.

The V gene is TRBV4-2, the J gene TRBJ2-1; 7 bases line up with TRBD2. The CDR3 loop spans 16 amino acids. The J segment lost 5 bases and the V segment lost 1 base, leaving 8 bases of the junction unmatched. Germline V gives CDR1 LGHNA, CDR2 YNFKEQ. The CDR3 DNA follows: TGTGCCAGCAGCCAAGGGGCTAGCGGAGGGCACAATGAGCAGTTCTTC. As protein: CASSQGASGGHNEQFF.

This chain connects TRBV28 to TRBJ2-2; D might be TRBD2 (6 bases). Germline CDR1 MDHEN, CDR2 SYDVKM. This CDR3 region has 15 residues. Trimming stripped 6 bases from V and 4 bases from J, with 15 bases between. CDR3 DNA sequence: TGTGCCAGCAGGGGGAGCGGGTATCTCACCGGGGAGCTGTTTTTT. Translation: CASRGSGYLTGELFF.

The sample holds one count of this clone. This chain uses TRBV6-1 with TRBJ2-7, with 11 bases identical to TRBD1. The CDR3 spans 14 residues. Germline V gene lookup returns CDR1 MNHNS and CDR2 SASEGT. With V trimmed by 4 bases and J by 3 bases, 2 bases remained unmatched. DNA of the CDR3: TGTGCCAGCAGTGGGGGGACAGGGGGCTACGAGCAGTACTTC. This translates into CASSGGTGGYEQYF.